This note documents a single T cell receptor beta chain sequence. These data originate in a study of blood T cell repertoires in COVID-19. Sequenced by immunoSEQ multiplex PCR; TCRdb stores in-frame clones only, minus some. This table has around 87,000 clones, around four fifths appearing once. The receptor was derived from a human donor in a cohort sampled during active COVID-19. The sample consisted of peripheral blood.

The CDR3 reads CASTEGGAKNIQYF. Here the CDR3 DNA reads TGTGCCAGCACGGAGGGAGGAGCCAAAAACATTCAGTACTTC. This chain links TRBV19 with TRBJ2-4; a weak D match, TRBD2 (6 bases). V shed 9 bases and J shed 0 bases, with 12 bases lying between them. This CDR3 has 14 residues. Germline V gene lookup returns CDR1 LNHDA and CDR2 SQIVND (reference sequence). Looking up the rest from reference TRBV19 and TRBJ2-4 gives the full variable domain: DGGITQSPKYLFRKEGQNVTLSCEQNLNHDAMYWYRQDPGQGLRLIYYSQIVNDFQKGDIAEGYSVSREKKESFPLTVTSAQKNPTAFYLCASTEGGAKNIQYFGAGTRLSVL.